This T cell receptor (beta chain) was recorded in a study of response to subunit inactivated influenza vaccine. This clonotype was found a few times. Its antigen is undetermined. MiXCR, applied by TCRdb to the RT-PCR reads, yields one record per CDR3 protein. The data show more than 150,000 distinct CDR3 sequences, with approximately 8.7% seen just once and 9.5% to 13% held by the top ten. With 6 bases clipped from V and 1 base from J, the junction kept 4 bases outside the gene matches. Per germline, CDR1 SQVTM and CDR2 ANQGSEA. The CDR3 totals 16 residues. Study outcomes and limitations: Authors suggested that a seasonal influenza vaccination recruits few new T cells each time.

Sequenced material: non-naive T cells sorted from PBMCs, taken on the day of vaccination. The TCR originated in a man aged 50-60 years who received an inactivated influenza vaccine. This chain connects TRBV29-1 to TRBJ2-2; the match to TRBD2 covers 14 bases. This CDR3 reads CSVEGLAGENTGELFF. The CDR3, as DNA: TGCAGCGTAGAGGGACTAGCGGGGGAGAACACCGGGGAGCTGTTTTTT.